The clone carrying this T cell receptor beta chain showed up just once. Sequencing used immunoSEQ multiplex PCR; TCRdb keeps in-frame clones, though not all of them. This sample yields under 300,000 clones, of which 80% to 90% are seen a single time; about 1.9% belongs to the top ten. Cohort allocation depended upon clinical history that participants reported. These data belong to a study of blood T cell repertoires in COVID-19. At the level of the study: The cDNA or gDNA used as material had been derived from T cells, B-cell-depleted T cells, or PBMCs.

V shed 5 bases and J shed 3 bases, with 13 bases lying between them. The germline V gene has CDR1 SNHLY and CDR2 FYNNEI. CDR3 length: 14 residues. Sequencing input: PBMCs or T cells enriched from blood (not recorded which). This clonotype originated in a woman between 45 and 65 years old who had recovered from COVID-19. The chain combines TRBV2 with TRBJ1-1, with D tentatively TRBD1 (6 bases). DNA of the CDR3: TGTGCCAGCAGTCCCAGACAGGCCTACACTGAAGCTTTCTTT. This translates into CASSPRQAYTEAFF.